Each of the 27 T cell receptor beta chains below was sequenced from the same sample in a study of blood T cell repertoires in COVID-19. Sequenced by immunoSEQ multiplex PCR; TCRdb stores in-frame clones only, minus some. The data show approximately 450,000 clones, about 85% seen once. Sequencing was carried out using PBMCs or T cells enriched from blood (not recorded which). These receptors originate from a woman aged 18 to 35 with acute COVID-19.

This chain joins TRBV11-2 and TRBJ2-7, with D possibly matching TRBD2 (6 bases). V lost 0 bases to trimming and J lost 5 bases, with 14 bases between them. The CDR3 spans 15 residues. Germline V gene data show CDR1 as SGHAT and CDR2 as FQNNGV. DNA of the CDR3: TGTGCCAGCAGCTTAGATCTGGGTAGCGGTCACGAGCAGTACTTC. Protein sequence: CASSLDLGSGHEQYF.

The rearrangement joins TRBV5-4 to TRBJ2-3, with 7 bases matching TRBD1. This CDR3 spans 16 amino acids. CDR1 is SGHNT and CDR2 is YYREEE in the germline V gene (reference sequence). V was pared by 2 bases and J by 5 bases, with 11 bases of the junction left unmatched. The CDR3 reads CASSFVQGSWRDTQYF. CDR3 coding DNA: TGTGCCAGCAGCTTTGTACAGGGGTCCTGGCGAGATACGCAGTATTTT.

CDR3 in DNA: TGTGCCAGCAGCTTGGCGCCAGGGGTTTCTGATCAGCCCCAGCATTTT. This codes for CASSLAPGVSDQPQHF. V is TRBV5-4 and J is TRBJ1-5, with D maybe TRBD1 (6 bases). The germline V and J ends were trimmed by 0 bases and 5 bases, with 15 bases remaining between them. The CDR3 is 16 residues long. The germline V gene has CDR1 SGHNT and CDR2 YYREEE (reference sequence). The whole variable domain, filled in from reference TRBV5-4 and TRBJ1-5, reads ETGVTQSPTHLIKTRGQQVTLRCSSQSGHNTVSWYQQALGQGPQFIFQYYREEENGRGNFPPRFSGLQFPNYSSELNVNALELDDSALYLCASSLAPGVSDQPQHFGDGTRLSIL.

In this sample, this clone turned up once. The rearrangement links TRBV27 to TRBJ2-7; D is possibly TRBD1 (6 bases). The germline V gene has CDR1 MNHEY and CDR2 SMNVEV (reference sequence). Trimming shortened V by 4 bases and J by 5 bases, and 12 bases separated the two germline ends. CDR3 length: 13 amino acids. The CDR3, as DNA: TGTGCCAGCAGTTCCACGGGACAACACGAGCAGTACTTC. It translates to CASSSTGQHEQYF.

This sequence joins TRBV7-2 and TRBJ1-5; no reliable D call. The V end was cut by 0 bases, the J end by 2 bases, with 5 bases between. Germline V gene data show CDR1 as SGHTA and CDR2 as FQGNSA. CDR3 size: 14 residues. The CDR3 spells CASSLAPGNQPQHF. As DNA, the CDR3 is TGTGCCAGCAGCTTAGCGCCAGGCAATCAGCCCCAGCATTTT.

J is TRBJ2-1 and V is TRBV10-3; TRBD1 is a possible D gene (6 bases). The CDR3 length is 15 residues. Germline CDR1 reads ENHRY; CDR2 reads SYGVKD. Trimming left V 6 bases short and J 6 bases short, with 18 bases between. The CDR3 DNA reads TGTGCCATCAGAGCTGGGGACAACTTAGCCAATGAGCAGTTCTTC. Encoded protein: CAIRAGDNLANEQFF.

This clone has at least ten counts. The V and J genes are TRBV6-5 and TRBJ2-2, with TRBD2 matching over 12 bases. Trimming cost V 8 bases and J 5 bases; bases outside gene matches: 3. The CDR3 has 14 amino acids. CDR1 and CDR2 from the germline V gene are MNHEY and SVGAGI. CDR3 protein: CASSSGRVTGELFF. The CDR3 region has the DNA TGTGCCAGCTCTAGCGGGAGGGTGACCGGGGAGCTGTTTTTT.

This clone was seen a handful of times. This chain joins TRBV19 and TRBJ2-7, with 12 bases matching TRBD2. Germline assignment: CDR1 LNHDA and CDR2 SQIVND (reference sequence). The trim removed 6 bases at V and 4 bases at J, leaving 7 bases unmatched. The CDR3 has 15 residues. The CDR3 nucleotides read TGTGCCAGTAGCACTAGCGGGGGGCGGATTTACGAGCAGTACTTC. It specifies CASSTSGGRIYEQYF.

This CDR3 is CASSWKWTGNEQFF. CDR3 DNA sequence: TGTGCCAGCAGCTGGAAATGGACAGGGAATGAGCAGTTCTTC. The gene calls are TRBV7-2 and TRBJ2-1, with 8 bases that match TRBD1. CDR3 length equals 14 residues. Germline lookup yields CDR1 SGHTA and CDR2 FQGNSA. Trimming removed 4 bases from V and 7 bases from J; junction bases left unmatched: 6.

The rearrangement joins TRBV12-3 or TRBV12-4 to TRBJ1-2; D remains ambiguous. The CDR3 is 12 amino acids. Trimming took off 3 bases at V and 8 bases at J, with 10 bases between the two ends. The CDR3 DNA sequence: TGTGCCAGCAGTTTCGCGGGATCCGGCTACACCTTC. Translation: CASSFAGSGYTF.

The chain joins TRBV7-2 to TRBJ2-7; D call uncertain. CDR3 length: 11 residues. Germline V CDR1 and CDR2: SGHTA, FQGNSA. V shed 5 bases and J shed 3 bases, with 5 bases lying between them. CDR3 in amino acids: CASSTYYEQYF. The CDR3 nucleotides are TGTGCCAGCAGCACCTACTACGAGCAGTACTTC.

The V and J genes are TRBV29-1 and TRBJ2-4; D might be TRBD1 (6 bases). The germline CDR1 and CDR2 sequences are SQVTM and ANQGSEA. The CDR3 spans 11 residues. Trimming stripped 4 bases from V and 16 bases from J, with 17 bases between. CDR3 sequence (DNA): TGCAGCGTTGTTAGTGGACAGACCGATTACTTC. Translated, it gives CSVVSGQTDYF.

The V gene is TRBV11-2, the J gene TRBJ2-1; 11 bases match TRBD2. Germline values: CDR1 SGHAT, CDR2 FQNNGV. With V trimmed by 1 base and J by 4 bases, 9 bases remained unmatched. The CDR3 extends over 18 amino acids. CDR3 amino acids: CASSLGSLAGGLYNEQFF. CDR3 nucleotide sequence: TGTGCCAGCAGCTTAGGCTCCCTAGCGGGGGGTCTGTACAATGAGCAGTTCTTC.

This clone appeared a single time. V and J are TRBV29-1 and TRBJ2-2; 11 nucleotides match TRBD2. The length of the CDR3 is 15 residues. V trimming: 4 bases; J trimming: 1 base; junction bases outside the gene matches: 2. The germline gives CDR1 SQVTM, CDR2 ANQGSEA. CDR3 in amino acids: CSVAGLAENTGELFF. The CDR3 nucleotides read TGCAGCGTTGCGGGACTAGCGGAGAACACCGGGGAGCTGTTTTTT.

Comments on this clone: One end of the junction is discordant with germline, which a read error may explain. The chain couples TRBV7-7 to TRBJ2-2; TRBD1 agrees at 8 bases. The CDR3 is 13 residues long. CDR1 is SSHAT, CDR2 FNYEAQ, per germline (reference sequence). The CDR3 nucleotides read TGTGCTAGCAGCCAAGACAGGGGCGGGGAGCTGTTTTTT. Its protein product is CASSQDRGGELFF.

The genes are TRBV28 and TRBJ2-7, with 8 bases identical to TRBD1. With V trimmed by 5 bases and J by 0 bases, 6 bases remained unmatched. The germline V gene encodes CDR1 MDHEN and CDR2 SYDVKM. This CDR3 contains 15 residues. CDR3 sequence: CASSLTGVSSYEQYF. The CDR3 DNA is TGTGCCAGCAGTCTGACAGGGGTTAGCTCCTACGAGCAGTACTTC. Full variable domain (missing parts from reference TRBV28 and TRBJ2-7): DVKVTQSSRYLVKRTGEKVFLECVQDMDHENMFWYRQDPGLGLRLIYFSYDVKMKEKGDIPEGYSVSREKKERFSLILESASTNQTSMYLCASSLTGVSSYEQYFGPGTRLTVT.

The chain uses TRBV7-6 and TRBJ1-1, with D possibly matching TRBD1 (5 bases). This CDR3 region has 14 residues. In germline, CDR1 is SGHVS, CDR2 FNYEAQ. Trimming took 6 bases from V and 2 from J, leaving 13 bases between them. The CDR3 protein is CASRRRGPNTEAFF. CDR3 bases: TGTGCCAGCAGGCGGCGGGGCCCTAACACTGAAGCTTTCTTT.

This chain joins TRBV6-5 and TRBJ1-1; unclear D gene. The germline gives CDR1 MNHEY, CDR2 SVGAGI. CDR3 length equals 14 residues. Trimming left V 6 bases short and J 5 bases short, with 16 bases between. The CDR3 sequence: CASRIWEGWTEAFF. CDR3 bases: TGTGCCAGCAGGATATGGGAGGGCTGGACTGAAGCTTTCTTT.

CDR3 in DNA: TGTGCCAGCAGTGAAGCGGCTAGCACAGATACGCAGTATTTT. Translation gives CASSEAASTDTQYF. The chain couples TRBV2 to TRBJ2-3; D gene ambiguous. From germline, CDR1 is SNHLY and CDR2 FYNNEI. CDR3 length: 14 residues. Trimming stripped 0 bases from V and 0 bases from J, with 4 bases between.

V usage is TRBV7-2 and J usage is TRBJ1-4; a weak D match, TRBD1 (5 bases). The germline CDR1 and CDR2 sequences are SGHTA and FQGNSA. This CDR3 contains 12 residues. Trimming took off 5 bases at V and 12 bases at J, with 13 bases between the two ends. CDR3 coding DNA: TGTGCCAGCAGCAGTGACCCGGGGGAACTGTTTTTT. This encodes CASSSDPGELFF.

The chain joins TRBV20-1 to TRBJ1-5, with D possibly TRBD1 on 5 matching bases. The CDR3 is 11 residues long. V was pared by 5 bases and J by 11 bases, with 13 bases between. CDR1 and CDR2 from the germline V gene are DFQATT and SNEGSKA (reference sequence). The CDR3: CSARDRGAQHF. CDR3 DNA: TGCAGTGCTCGCGACCGGGGGGCCCAGCATTTT.

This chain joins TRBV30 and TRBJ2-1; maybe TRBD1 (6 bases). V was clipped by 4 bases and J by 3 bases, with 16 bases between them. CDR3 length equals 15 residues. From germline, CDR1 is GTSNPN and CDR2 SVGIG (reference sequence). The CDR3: CAWILQGRSYNEQFF. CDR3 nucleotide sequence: TGTGCCTGGATACTACAGGGTAGGAGCTACAATGAGCAGTTCTTC.

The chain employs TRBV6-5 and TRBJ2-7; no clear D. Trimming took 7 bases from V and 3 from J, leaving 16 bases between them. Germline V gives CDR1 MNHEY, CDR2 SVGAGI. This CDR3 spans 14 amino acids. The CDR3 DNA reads TGTGCCAGCACCCCTGACAAGCACGTCTACGAGCAGTACTTC. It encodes CASTPDKHVYEQYF.

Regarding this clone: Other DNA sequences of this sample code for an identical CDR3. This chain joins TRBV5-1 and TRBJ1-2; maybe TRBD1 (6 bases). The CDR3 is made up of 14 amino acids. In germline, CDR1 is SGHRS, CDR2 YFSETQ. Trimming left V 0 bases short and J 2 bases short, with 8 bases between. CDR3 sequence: CASSLAGTNYGYTF. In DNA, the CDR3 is TGCGCCAGCAGCTTGGCCGGGACAAACTATGGCTACACCTTC.

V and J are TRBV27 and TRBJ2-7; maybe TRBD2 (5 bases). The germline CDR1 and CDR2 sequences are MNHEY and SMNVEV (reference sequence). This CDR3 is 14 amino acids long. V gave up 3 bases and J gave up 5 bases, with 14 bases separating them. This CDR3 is CASSFGRRPHEQYF. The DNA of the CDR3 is TGTGCCAGCAGTTTCGGACGGAGGCCCCACGAGCAGTACTTC.

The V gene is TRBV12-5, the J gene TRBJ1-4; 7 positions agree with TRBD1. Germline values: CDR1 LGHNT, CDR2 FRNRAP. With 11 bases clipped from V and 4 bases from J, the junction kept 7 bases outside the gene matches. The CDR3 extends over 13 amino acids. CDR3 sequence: CAATGALNEKLFF. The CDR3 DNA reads TGTGCTGCCACAGGGGCCCTTAATGAAAAACTGTTTTTT.

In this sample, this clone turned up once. The CDR3 DNA reads as TGTGCCTGGAGGCTCTGGACTAGCGTTGATAGGGCCTACGAGCAGTACTTC. Translation gives CAWRLWTSVDRAYEQYF. The J gene is TRBJ2-7, the V gene TRBV30; TRBD2 agrees at 9 bases. Unmatched junction bases numbered 14, after V lost 3 bases and J lost 2 bases. The CDR3 is made up of 17 amino acids. Germline V lookup: CDR1 GTSNPN, CDR2 SVGIG (reference sequence).